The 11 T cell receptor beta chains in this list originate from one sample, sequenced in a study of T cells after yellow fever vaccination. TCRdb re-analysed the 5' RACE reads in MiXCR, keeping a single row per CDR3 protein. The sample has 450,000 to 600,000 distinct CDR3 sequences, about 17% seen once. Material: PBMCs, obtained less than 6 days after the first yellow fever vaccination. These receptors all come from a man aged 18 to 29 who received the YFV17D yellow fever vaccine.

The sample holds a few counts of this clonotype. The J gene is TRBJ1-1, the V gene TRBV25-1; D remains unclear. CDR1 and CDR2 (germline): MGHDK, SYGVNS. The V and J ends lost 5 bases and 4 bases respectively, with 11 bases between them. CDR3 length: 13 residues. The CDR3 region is CASSRLSGTEAFF. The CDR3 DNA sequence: TGTGCCAGCAGTAGGTTATCTGGCACTGAAGCTTTCTTT.

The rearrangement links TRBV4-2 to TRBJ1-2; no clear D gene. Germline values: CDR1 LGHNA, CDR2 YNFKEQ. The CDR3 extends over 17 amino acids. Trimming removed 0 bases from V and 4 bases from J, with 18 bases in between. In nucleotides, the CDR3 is TGTGCCAGCAGCCAAGATAGCCTCGGGCGAAGTGTCTATGGCTACACCTTC. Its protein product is CASSQDSLGRSVYGYTF.

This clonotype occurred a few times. CDR3 DNA sequence: TGTGCCAGCAAATTTAACTATGGCTACACCTTC. It codes for CASKFNYGYTF. This rearrangement joins TRBV6-6 to TRBJ1-2; D unresolved. The germline V gene has CDR1 MNHNY and CDR2 SVGAGI (reference sequence). The CDR3 contains 11 residues. The V end lost 7 bases, the J end lost 1 base, and 4 bases lay between the germline ends.

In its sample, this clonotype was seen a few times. For the CDR3, the DNA is TGCGCCAGCAGCTTGGACTCGGGGGGCTATGGCTACACCTTC. It encodes CASSLDSGGYGYTF. The genes are TRBV5-1 and TRBJ1-2; tentatively, D is TRBD1 (5 bases). Between the trimmed V and J ends, which lost 0 bases and 4 bases, there was a span of 10 bases. The CDR3 has 14 amino acids. Germline CDR1 and CDR2: SGHRS and YFSETQ.

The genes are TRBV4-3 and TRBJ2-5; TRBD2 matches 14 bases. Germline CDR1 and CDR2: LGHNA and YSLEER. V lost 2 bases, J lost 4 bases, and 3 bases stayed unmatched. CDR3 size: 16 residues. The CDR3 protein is CASSQRTSGGRETQYF. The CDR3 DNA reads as TGCGCCAGCAGCCAAAGGACTAGCGGGGGGAGAGAGACCCAGTACTTC.

The CDR3 nucleotides are TGCGCCAGCAGCCAGGTTGCAGGGGATGGAGAGACCCAGTACTTC. Its translation is CASSQVAGDGETQYF. This chain uses TRBV4-1 with TRBJ2-5, with D possibly being TRBD1 (6 bases). Germline CDR1 and CDR2: MGHRA and YSYEKL. This CDR3 has 15 amino acids. V was pared by 3 bases and J by 4 bases, with 15 bases between.

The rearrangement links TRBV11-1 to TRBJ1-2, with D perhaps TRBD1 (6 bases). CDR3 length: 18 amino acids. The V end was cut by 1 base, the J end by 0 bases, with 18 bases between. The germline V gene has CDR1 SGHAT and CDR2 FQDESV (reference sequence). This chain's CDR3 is CASSLVGGSTMTNYGYTF. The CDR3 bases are TGTGCCAGCAGCTTAGTTGGGGGCAGTACGATGACTAACTATGGCTACACCTTC.

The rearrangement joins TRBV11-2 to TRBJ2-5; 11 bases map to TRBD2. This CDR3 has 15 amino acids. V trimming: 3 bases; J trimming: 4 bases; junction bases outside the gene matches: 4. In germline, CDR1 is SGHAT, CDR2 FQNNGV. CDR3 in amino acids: CASSFSSGGRETQYF. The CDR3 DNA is TGTGCCAGCAGCTTCTCTAGCGGGGGGCGAGAGACCCAGTACTTC.

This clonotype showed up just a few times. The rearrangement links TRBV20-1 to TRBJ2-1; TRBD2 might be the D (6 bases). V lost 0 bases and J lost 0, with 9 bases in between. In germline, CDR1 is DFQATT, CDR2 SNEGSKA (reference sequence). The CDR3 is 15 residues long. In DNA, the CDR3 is TGCAGTGCTAGAGAGGGACTGAGCTCCTACAATGAGCAGTTCTTC. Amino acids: CSAREGLSSYNEQFF.

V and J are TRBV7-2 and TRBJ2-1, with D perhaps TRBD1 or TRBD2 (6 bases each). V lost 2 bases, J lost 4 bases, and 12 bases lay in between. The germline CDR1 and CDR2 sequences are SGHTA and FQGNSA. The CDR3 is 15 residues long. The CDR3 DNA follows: TGTGCCAGCAGCTTATTGGGGGGCTTATACAATGAGCAGTTCTTC. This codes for CASSLLGGLYNEQFF.

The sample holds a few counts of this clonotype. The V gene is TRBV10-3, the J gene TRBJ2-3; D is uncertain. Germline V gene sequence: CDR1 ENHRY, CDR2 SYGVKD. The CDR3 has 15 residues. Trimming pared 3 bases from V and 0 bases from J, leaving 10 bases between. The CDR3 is CAISDWSPSTDTQYF. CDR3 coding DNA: TGTGCCATCAGTGACTGGAGCCCTAGCACAGATACGCAGTATTTT.